What follows describes a single T cell receptor beta chain. Its antigen is currently unknown. This entry comes from a study of chemoradiotherapy in HPV16-positive cancers. This CDR3 contains 15 residues. CDR1 and CDR2 from the germline V gene are SGHVS and FNYEAQ. Trimming stripped 1 base from V and 1 base from J, with 10 bases between. Repeated repertoire sampling spanned the course of chemoradiotherapy. Broader study findings: Better recurrence-free survival went with HPV-responsive T-cell expansion in HPV16-positive patients. Functional assays defining HPV-specific T cells used only a couple of HPV16-positive patients.

Sequenced by immunoSEQ multiplex PCR; TCRdb stores in-frame clones only, minus some. The table has around 62,000 clones, about 90% seen once. The sequence derives from a human donor with HPV-associated anogenital cancer. The sample consisted of blood, taken from a patient who underwent chemoradiotherapy. The chain carries TRBV7-6 and TRBJ1-1; unclear D gene. CDR3: CASSLGTGGNTEAFF. In DNA form, the CDR3 reads TGTGCCAGCAGCTTAGGTACGGGAGGGAACACTGAAGCTTTCTTT.